A selection of T cell receptor beta chains follows, all from one sample in a study of technical replicates of blood from four donors. The protocol was immunoSEQ multiplex PCR, while the TCRdb copy is restricted to in-frame clones and leaves out a portion. This sample yields some 68,000 clones, of which about 95% are seen a single time; roughly 0.24% belongs to the top ten. The sequencing sample was made of T cells isolated from PBMCs. All receptors come from a human donor in good health. Both conserved end residues are part of each CDR3. The D gene is left open where the match is weak. Clone size, where shown, is once, few, many, or a class for clones that have expanded.

TRBJ2-7	TRBV30	TRBD2	-	TGTGCGCCGGGACTAGCGGTGTACGAGCAGTACTTC	CAPGLAVYEQYF
TRBJ2-7	TRBV19	TRBD1	-	TGTGCCAGTAGTACCGGACAGGGCTACGAGCAGTACTTC	CASSTGQGYEQYF
TRBJ1-2	TRBV5-1	-	once	TGCGCCAGCAGCACCGGGGGGACAATCCTTGGCTACACCTTC	CASSTGGTILGYTF
TRBJ1-4	TRBV5-1	-	-	TGCGCCAGCAGCTCTCAGGGTCACGCGGAAAAACTGTTTTTT	CASSSQGHAEKLFF
TRBJ1-3	TRBV7-2	TRBD1	-	TGTGCCAGCAGCTTAGGCTGGGCCTCGGACAGGGGGCGAGACACCATATATTTT	CASSLGWASDRGRDTIYF
TRBJ1-5	TRBV7-6	TRBD1	-	TGTGCCAGCAGCTTGGGACAGGGAGGTCAGCCCCAGCATTTT	CASSLGQGGQPQHF
TRBJ1-2	TRBV5-1	TRBD1	-	TGCGCCAGCAGCCTAAGCGCTTCAGGGGGCAGGGATGGCTACACCTTC	CASSLSASGGRDGYTF
TRBJ1-2	TRBV19	TRBD1	-	TGTGCCAGTAGAAGGACAGGGGGCCAGTCTAACTATGGCTACACCTTC	CASRRTGGQSNYGYTF
TRBJ2-3	TRBV7-9	-	-	TGTGCCAGCAGCCAAAGGGGCGTTAGTGCAGATACGCAGTATTTT	CASSQRGVSADTQYF
TRBJ2-7	TRBV9	TRBD2	-	TGTGCCAGCAGCACCCGGACTAGTCGCGACGAGCAGTACTTC	CASSTRTSRDEQYF
TRBJ2-7	TRBV11-3	TRBD1	-	TGTGCCAGCAGCGGTCACAGGGGTCCCGAGCAGTACTTC	CASSGHRGPEQYF
TRBJ1-1	TRBV11-3	-	-	TGTGCCAGCGCGGGACTGGGTTGGCGGATGAACACTGAAGCTTTCTTT	CASAGLGWRMNTEAFF
TRBJ1-5	TRBV6-5	TRBD1	-	TGTGCCAGCGCTCCCCGCAGGGGGCAACGGCAGCCCCAGCATTTT	CASAPRRGQRQPQHF
TRBJ2-7	TRBV6-5	TRBD2	-	TGTGCCAGCAGTCCTACGGGACTAGCCTACGAGCAGTACTTC	CASSPTGLAYEQYF
TRBJ2-1	TRBV7-9	-	-	TGTGCCAGCAGCCCCACAGGGTTAGGTGAGCAGTTCTTC	CASSPTGLGEQFF
TRBJ2-1	TRBV6-1	-	-	TGTGCCAGCAGGACGGGCGGGAAGGATGAGCAGTTCTTC	CASRTGGKDEQFF
TRBJ1-2	TRBV7-9	TRBD1	-	TGTGCCAGCAGCTTGTGGGCAGGGGGTGACTATGGCTACACCTTC	CASSLWAGGDYGYTF
TRBJ2-7	TRBV6-1	TRBD2	-	TGTGCCAGCAGACTGGGACTAGCGGGGGCTTACGAGCAGTACTTC	CASRLGLAGAYEQYF
TRBJ1-1	TRBV11-3	-	-	TGTGCCAGCAGCATGTGGACAGCCCAGGAGGCTTTCTTT	CASSMWTAQEAFF
TRBJ1-3	TRBV9	TRBD1	-	TGTGCCAGCAGCGCGAGCGAGACAGGGAACACCATATATTTT	CASSASETGNTIYF
TRBJ2-3	TRBV7-9	TRBD2	-	TGTGCCAGCAGCTTAACTAGCGGGGTGAATCCTACGCAGTATTTT	CASSLTSGVNPTQYF
TRBJ2-5	TRBV30	-	-	TGTGCCTGGACGCTAAATCAAGAGACCCAGTACTTC	CAWTLNQETQYF
TRBJ1-2	TRBV4-2	TRBD1	few	TGTGCCAGCAGCCAAGAACAGGGGAACTATGGCTACACCTTC	CASSQEQGNYGYTF
TRBJ2-5	TRBV29-1	-	-	TGCAGCGTTGCCAGTCTTTGGGGAAAGGGGGAGACCCAGTACTTC	CSVASLWGKGETQYF
TRBJ2-7	TRBV5-4	-	-	TGTGCCAGCAGCTTGGGCATGGGGCTGGGCGAGCAGTACTTC	CASSLGMGLGEQYF
TRBJ1-5	TRBV19	-	-	TGTGCCAGTAGTATACGGGCAGGGGAGGGTCAGCCCCAGCATTTT	CASSIRAGEGQPQHF
TRBJ2-7	TRBV5-6	-	once	TGTGCCAGCAGCGGGAGAGTCGGAGAGCAGTACTTC	CASSGRVGEQYF
TRBJ1-2	TRBV30	TRBD1	-	TGTGCCTGGAGTTCCGAGGGACAGGGGGTGCTCGATGGCTACACCTTC	CAWSSEGQGVLDGYTF
TRBJ2-7	TRBV28	-	once	TGTGCCAGCAGTCTAAGGGGGCTAGCGGGTGTCGGGTACGAGCAGTACTTC	CASSLRGLAGVGYEQYF
TRBJ2-7	TRBV30	TRBD1	-	TGTGCCTGGGGCCCGGGGACAGGCCTCTACGAGCAGTACTTC	CAWGPGTGLYEQYF
TRBJ1-2	TRBV5-4	TRBD1	-	TGTGCCAGCAGCGCCGGACAGGGGAAAGGTTATGGCTACACCTTC	CASSAGQGKGYGYTF
TRBJ1-5	TRBV28	TRBD1	-	TGTGCCAGCAGGGACGGACAGGGGGGCAATCAGCCCCAGCATTTT	CASRDGQGGNQPQHF
TRBJ1-1	TRBV19	-	-	TGTGCCAGTAGCCCGGACACCCACACTGAAGCTTTCTTT	CASSPDTHTEAFF
TRBJ2-3	TRBV27	TRBD1	-	TGTGCCAGCAGTTTCCACAGGGGGTCAGCAGATACGCAGTATTTT	CASSFHRGSADTQYF
TRBJ2-7	TRBV30	TRBD1	-	TGTGCCTGGAATCCGGGACAGGGGTTCAACGAGCAGTACTTC	CAWNPGQGFNEQYF
TRBJ2-7	TRBV28	TRBD2	-	TGTGCCAGCAGTTTGAGGCGGGAGGGATCCTACGAGCAGTACTTC	CASSLRREGSYEQYF